Below are 8 T cell receptor beta chains sequenced from a single sample in a study of cytomegalovirus exposure and HLA in healthy donors (TCRdb year 2017). The library was obtained by the immunoSEQ multiplex PCR assay. A mixture of 60 forward primers for TCR Vbeta segments and 13 reverse primers for TCR Jbeta segments was used in the multiplex PCR. TCRdb stores this immuneACCESS table with in-frame sequences only. Part of the clones is absent; in the studies checked, under half of the shortfall reflects unresolved V genes, and no reason is known for the rest. Within this sample are about 98,000 clones, with around 74% of them counted one time only. The biggest ten clones account for around 2% of the sample. Sequenced: PBMCs. The origin of the receptors is a male donor in good health and CMV-seronegative.

The chain carries TRBV5-4 and TRBJ2-5; D possibly corresponds to TRBD1 (6 bases). There are 14 residues in the CDR3. Trimming cost V 4 bases and J 5 bases, with 15 bases left between them. CDR1 and CDR2 from the germline V gene are SGHNT and YYREEE (reference sequence). CDR3 sequence reads: CASSIITGTETQYF. CDR3 coding DNA: TGTGCCAGCAGCATTATCACAGGGACGGAGACCCAGTACTTC.

This clone turned up a few times. This rearrangement joins TRBV7-9 to TRBJ2-1; D unresolved. The CDR3 sequence is 13 residues long. V lost 5 bases to trimming and J lost 0 bases, with 5 bases between them. Germline lookup yields CDR1 SEHNR and CDR2 FQNEAQ (reference sequence). This chain's CDR3 is CASSQSSYNEQFF. The DNA of the CDR3 is TGTGCCAGCAGCCAATCCTCCTACAATGAGCAGTTCTTC.

As regards this clone: The germline gene is not matched at one end of the junction; a read error may be the cause. The chain employs TRBV5-1 and TRBJ1-2, with TRBD1 matching 10 bases. This CDR3 has 16 residues. The germline V gene encodes CDR1 SGHRS and CDR2 YFSETQ. The CDR3 nucleotides read TGCGCCAGCAGCTTGGATGTGACAGGGGGCGTTGGGGGCTGCACCTTC. It specifies CASSLDVTGGVGGCTF.

The chain is built from TRBV6-5 and TRBJ1-1; 7 positions match TRBD1. The CDR3 totals 13 residues. Germline CDR1 MNHEY, CDR2 SVGAGI. V shed 7 bases and J 3 bases; nucleotides not matched to a gene: 5. CDR3 loop: CASKTGVDTEAFF. DNA for the CDR3: TGTGCCAGCAAAACAGGGGTGGACACTGAAGCTTTCTTT.

This clone was observed a handful of times. This chain uses TRBV6-1 with TRBJ1-1; no reliable D call. With 2 bases removed from V and 1 base from J, the gap between germline ends came to 11 bases. Germline V gene lookup returns CDR1 MNHNS and CDR2 SASEGT. The CDR3 covers 15 residues. Here the CDR3 DNA reads TGTGCCAGCAGTGAACCCGGGAGGCGGAACACTGAAGCTTTCTTT. It translates to CASSEPGRRNTEAFF.

The rearrangement joins TRBV13 to TRBJ1-1; D is ambiguous. Germline V gene data show CDR1 as PRHDT and CDR2 as FYEKMQ (reference sequence). This CDR3 has 14 residues. Trimming took 1 base from V and 8 from J, leaving 14 bases between them. CDR3 DNA: TGTGCCAGCAGCTTAGAAGACTCCCGAGGGGAAGCTTTCTTT. Translation: CASSLEDSRGEAFF. Full variable domain (remainder filled in from reference TRBV13 and TRBJ1-1): AAGVIQSPRHLIKEKRETATLKCYPIPRHDTVYWYQQGPGQDPQFLISFYEKMQSDKGSIPDRFSAQQFSDYHSELNMSSLELGDSALYFCASSLEDSRGEAFFGQGTRLTVV.

The chain links TRBV7-3 to TRBJ2-2; perhaps TRBD1 as D (5 bases). The CDR3 is made up of 14 amino acids. From germline, CDR1 is SGHTA and CDR2 FQGTGA. Trimming took off 5 bases at V and 1 base at J, with 8 bases between the two ends. CDR3 loop: CASSLTGNTGELFF. In DNA form, the CDR3 reads TGTGCCAGCAGCCTCACAGGGAACACCGGGGAGCTGTTTTTT.

This chain joins TRBV5-1 and TRBJ2-7; D gene uncertain. Deletions cut 0 bases from V and 0 bases from J, with 7 bases between. CDR1 is SGHRS, CDR2 YFSETQ, per germline. The CDR3 spans 14 residues. CDR3 DNA sequence: TGCGCCAGCAGCTTGGGCGAGAGCTCCTACGAGCAGTACTTC. This sequence encodes CASSLGESSYEQYF.